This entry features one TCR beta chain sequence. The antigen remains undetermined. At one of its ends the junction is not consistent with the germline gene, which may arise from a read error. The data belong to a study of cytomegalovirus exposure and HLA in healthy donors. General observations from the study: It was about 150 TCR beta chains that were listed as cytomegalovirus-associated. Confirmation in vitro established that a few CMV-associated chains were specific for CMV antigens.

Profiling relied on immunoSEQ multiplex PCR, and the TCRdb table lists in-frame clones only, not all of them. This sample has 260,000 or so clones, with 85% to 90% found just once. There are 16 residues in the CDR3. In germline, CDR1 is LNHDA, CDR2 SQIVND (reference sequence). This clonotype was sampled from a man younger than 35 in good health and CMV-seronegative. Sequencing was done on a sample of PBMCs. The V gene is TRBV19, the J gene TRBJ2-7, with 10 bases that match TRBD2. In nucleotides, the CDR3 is TGTGCCAGTAGTGTCGTAAGCGGGAGGGCCTCCCACGAGCAGTACTTC. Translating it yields CASSVVSGRASHEQYF.